Included here is one T cell receptor beta chain sequence, with context. This clone was picked up one time. The antigen it recognizes is unknown. No much larger clonotype is one base removed from it; base qualities were not supplied. Inclusive of the bounding cysteine and phenylalanine, the CDR3 is 16 residues long. Of all the DNA, just the CDR3 is kept, 48 bases in frame from base 1. Looking up the germline V gene (reference sequence) yields CDR1 LNHNV and CDR2 YYDKDF. V and J lose 1 base and 5 bases, and a span of 17 bases separates them. The sample originates from a study of T cells after posttransplantation cyclophosphamide (dated by TCRdb to the mid-2010s). Broadly, across the study: The study tracked T cell repertoire reconstitution by TRB sequencing after myeloablative bone marrow transplantation using posttransplantation cyclophosphamide as GVHD prophylaxis. Samples from fewer than 40 PTCy-treated patients and approximately 15 related bone marrow donors of those patients were subjected to antigen receptor sequencing. TRB sequencing was performed on blood from all 35 or so PTCy patients with 1-year posttransplant specimens. TRB sequencing was also done on up to about 3 additional blood samples from 2 to 5.2 years after transplant in 3 patients, and on pretransplant blood from several patients. Because TRA and TRB clonality correlated tightly in some ten samples, later TCR analyses were limited to TRB. Public TRB sequences were searched against a database of over 3,000 sequences associated with responses to pathogens, tumor antigens, self-antigens and alloantigens.

This sample's treatment or condition label indicates: high-dose cyclophosphamide on days +3 and +4 as single-agent GVHD prophylaxis. Patients in the PTCy group got busulfan and fludarabine conditioning, a marrow graft from a related or unrelated donor, and cyclophosphamide on days +3 and +4. PTCy-treated patients came from a prospective multi-institutional clinical trial. Peripheral blood and bone marrow mononuclear cells were isolated by Ficoll-Hypaque density centrifugation and were cryopreserved. FACS on a FACSAria II was used to sort CD4+ and CD8+ T cells, including the naive and memory subsets. Genomic DNA was the input for TRB sequencing, which was run either with the immunoSEQ assay at survey resolution or with the hsTCRB kit. On the authors' methods: The immunoSEQ software handled initial read processing, and the LymphoSeq R package was used for repertoire analyses. Clonality was computed as 1 minus normalized Shannon entropy, and a Gini coefficient was also calculated for each TRB dataset. To infer phenotypes in unsorted samples, TRB sequences from sorted subsets of the recipient or donor were mapped onto unsorted samples from the same recipient. Entries here come from immuneACCESS through TCRdb and include only in-frame sequences with V and J called. Some clones fail to appear in such tables; in the studies checked, an unresolved V gene covers under half of the shortfall, and the cause of the remainder is unknown. V and J calls and clone size are copied from that table; D and trimming were computed from the DNA. The sample data list about 16,000 clones, and roughly 92% of these were observed just once. Jointly, the top ten make up more than 0.45% of the sample.

General study outcomes and caveats: Across the approximately 47 patients, TRB clonality was highly associated with recipient CMV seropositivity and CMV reactivation, and diversity with PTCy was similar to that in the CNI/methotrexate controls. Donor-recipient similarity was low at 1-2 months but increased during the first year, and donor CD8+ memory clones often dominated later blood repertoires. The TRB repertoires of T cells infiltrating skin or GI tract showed only limited overlap with the TRB repertoires of T cells in blood.

This clonotype was obtained from a male patient in his sixties or seventies who received an allogeneic stem cell transplant from a related donor and was CMV-positive. Some T cells may derive from the graft donor when a transplant has been performed. This receptor chain uses TRBV15 and TRBJ2-5, and perhaps TRBD2 as D gene, on 6 matching bases. The input for sequencing was CD4+ T cells sorted from blood, taken after allogeneic stem cell transplant with posttransplant cyclophosphamide. The base sequence is TGTGCCACCAGCAGAGGAACGGGGACTCCCCGGGAGACCCAGTACTTC. The resulting protein is CATSRGTGTPRETQYF.